This T cell receptor (beta chain) originates from a study of blood T cell repertoires in COVID-19. Study details: From the United States, Italy and Spain came samples of acute and convalescent COVID-19.

There are 16 residues in the CDR3. From germline, CDR1 is SGHRS and CDR2 YFSETQ. V lost 0 bases and J 0 bases, leaving 10 bases between the germline ends. Allocation to cohorts depended on clinical history reported by the participants. Method: immunoSEQ multiplex PCR; TCRdb's copy keeps in-frame clones and lacks some. There are about 220,000 clones in the sample; under 90% occur only once, and about 3.7% lies in the top ten. The chain joins TRBV5-1 to TRBJ1-3, with D hard to call. The clonotype comes from a woman between 55 and 75 years old who had recovered from COVID-19. The sample was PBMCs or T cells enriched from blood (not recorded which). The CDR3 reads CASSLDGVGSGNTIYF. Here the CDR3 DNA reads TGCGCCAGCAGCTTGGACGGGGTTGGCTCTGGAAACACCATATATTTT.